The text below deals with one TCR beta chain. Its antigen is not identified. V was shortened by 9 bases and J by 11 bases, with 16 bases between the two germline ends. There are 12 residues in the CDR3. Germline V CDR1 and CDR2: MNHEY, SMNVEV (reference sequence). 60 Vbeta and 13 Jbeta primers were used in PCR. Using immunoSEQ multiplex PCR, the repertoire was profiled, and TCRdb retains in-frame clones only, with some absent. The sample holds around 99,000 clones, around 73% seen once. This sample was taken from a study of cytomegalovirus exposure and HLA in healthy donors. The study's findings and limits: Accurate prediction of HLA-A and HLA-B alleles (for most subjects) was reportedly achieved from TCR beta sequences. A previous analysis found most TCR beta V segments productive roughly 87% or roughly 30% of the time.

J is TRBJ1-4 and V is TRBV27; no clear D. The TCR sequence derives from a man between 25 and 39 years old in good health and CMV-seronegative. Material: PBMCs. The chain's CDR3 is CASRREGQKLFF. The CDR3 DNA is TGTGCCAGTAGGCGGGAGGGTCAGAAACTGTTTTTT.